The clone carrying this T cell receptor beta chain was recorded at least ten times. What it binds is unknown. Germline values: CDR1 MNHNY, CDR2 SVGAGI (reference sequence). The CDR3 extends over 13 amino acids. V was trimmed by 1 base and J by 9 bases, leaving 10 bases between them. This entry belongs to a study of T-cell memory formation after mild COVID-19. The wider study: Clusters of TCRs were largely donor specific.

General study findings and limits: There was a balanced CD4/CD8 profile in clones contracting day 15 to 85, and later expanders leaned CD4+. Some responding clones appeared in pre-infection memory, suggesting cross-reactive memory joined. CD4+ contracting clones were found mainly in CM and EM, and CD8+ ones in EMRA.

TCRdb recomputed calls from the 5' RACE reads with MiXCR, one row per CDR3 protein. The sample shows hundreds of thousands of distinct CDR3 sequences, roughly a sixth of them seen only once. Material for sequencing was PBMCs or a T cell subset sorted from them (not recorded which). The receptor comes from an adult woman who had mild COVID-19 (a few samples of this study predate the infection). Cell type and time point are not known. The rearrangement uses TRBV6-6 and TRBJ2-1; D gene uncertain. CDR3 residues: CASSYYYPPEQFF. CDR3 coding DNA: TGTGCCAGCAGTTACTACTACCCCCCTGAGCAGTTCTTC.